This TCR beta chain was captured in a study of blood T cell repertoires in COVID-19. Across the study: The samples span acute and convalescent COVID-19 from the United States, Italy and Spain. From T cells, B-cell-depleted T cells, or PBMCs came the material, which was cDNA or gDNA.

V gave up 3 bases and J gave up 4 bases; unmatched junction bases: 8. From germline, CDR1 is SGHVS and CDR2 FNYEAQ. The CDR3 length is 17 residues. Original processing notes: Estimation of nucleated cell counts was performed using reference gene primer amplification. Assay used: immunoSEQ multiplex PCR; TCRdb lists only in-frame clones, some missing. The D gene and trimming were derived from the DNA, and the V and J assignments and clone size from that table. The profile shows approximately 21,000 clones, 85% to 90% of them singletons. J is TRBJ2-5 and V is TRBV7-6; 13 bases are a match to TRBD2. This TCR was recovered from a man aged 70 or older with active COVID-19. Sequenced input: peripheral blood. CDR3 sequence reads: CASSFELGLAGLETQYF. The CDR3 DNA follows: TGTGCCAGCAGCTTCGAACTGGGACTAGCGGGGTTAGAGACCCAGTACTTC.